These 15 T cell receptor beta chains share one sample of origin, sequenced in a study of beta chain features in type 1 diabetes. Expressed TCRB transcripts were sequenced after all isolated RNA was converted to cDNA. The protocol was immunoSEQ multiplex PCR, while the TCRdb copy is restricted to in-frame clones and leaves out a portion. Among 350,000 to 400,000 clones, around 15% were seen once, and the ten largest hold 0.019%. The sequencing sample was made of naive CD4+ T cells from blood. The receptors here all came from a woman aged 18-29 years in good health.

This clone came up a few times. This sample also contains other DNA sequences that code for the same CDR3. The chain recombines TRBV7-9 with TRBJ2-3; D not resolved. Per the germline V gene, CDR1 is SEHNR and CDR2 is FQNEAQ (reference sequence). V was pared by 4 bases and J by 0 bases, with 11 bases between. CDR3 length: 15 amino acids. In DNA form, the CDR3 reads TGTGCCAGCAGCTCGGTGGCAGGAAGCACAGATACGCAGTATTTT. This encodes CASSSVAGSTDTQYF.

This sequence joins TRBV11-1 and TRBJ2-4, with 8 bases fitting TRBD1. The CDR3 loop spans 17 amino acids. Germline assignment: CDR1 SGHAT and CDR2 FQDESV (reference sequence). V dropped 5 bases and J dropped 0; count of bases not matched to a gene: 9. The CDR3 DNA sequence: TGTGCCAGCAGCCCCAGGACAGGGCAAGGAGCCAAAAACATTCAGTACTTC. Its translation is CASSPRTGQGAKNIQYF.

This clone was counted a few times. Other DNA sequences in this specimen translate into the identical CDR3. The CDR3 DNA sequence: TGCAGCGCGGACAGAAACACTGAAGCTTTCTTT. Its protein product is CSADRNTEAFF. This chain connects TRBV29-1 to TRBJ1-1; TRBD1 might be the D (6 bases). Per germline, CDR1 SQVTM and CDR2 ANQGSEA. The germline V and J ends were trimmed by 7 bases and 2 bases, with 8 bases remaining between them. The CDR3 runs 11 residues.

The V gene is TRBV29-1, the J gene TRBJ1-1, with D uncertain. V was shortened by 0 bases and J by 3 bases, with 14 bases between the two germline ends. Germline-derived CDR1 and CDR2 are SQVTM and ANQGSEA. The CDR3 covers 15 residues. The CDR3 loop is CSVEDLAERDTEAFF. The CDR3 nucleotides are TGCAGCGTTGAAGATCTGGCAGAGCGGGACACTGAAGCTTTCTTT.

The CDR3 loop is CASSPAPGQTSGANVLTF. The CDR3 coding sequence is TGTGCCAGCAGCCCCGCTCCGGGACAGACCTCTGGGGCCAACGTCCTGACTTTC. J is TRBJ2-6 and V is TRBV11-3; 7 nucleotides line up with TRBD1. The germline V gene encodes CDR1 SGHNT and CDR2 YENEEA. The J segment lost 0 bases and the V segment lost 5 bases, leaving 10 bases of the junction unmatched. CDR3 length equals 18 residues.

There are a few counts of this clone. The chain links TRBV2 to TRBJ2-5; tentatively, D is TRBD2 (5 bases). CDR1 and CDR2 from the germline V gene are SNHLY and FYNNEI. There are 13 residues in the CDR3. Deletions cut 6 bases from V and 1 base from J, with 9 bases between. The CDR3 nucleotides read TGTGCCAGCAGCCACGGGGTCCAAGAGACCCAGTACTTC. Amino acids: CASSHGVQETQYF.

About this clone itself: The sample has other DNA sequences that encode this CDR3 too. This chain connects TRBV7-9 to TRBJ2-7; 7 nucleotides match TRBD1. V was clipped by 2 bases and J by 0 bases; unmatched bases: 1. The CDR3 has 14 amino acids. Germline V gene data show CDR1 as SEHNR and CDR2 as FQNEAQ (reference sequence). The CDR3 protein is CASSLRDSSYEQYF. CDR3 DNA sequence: TGTGCCAGCAGCTTAAGGGACAGCTCCTACGAGCAGTACTTC.

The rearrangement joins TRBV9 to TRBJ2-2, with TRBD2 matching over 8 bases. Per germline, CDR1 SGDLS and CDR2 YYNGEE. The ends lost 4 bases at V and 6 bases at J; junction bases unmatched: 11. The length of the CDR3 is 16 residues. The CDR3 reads CASSLLAEPRAGELFF. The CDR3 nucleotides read TGTGCCAGCAGCTTACTAGCGGAGCCCCGGGCCGGGGAGCTGTTTTTT.

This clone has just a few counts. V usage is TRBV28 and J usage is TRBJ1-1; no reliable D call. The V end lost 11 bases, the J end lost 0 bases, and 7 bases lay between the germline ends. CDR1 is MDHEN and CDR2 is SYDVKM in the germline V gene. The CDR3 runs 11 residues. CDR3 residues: CAYGLNTEAFF. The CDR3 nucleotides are TGTGCCTACGGGTTGAACACTGAAGCTTTCTTT.

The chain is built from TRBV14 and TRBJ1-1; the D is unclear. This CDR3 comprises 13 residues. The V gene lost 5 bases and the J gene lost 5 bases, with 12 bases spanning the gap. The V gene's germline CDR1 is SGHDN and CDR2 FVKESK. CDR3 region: CASSYHSRTEAFF. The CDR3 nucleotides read TGTGCCAGCAGCTACCACAGCCGGACTGAAGCTTTCTTT.

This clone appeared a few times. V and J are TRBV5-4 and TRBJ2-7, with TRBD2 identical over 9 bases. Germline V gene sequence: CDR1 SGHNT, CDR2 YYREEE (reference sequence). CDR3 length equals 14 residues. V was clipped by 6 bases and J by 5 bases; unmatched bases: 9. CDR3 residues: CASTRGLAIDEQYF. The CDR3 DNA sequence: TGTGCCAGCACCCGGGGACTAGCCATCGACGAGCAGTACTTC. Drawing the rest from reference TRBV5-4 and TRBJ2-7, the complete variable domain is ETGVTQSPTHLIKTRGQQVTLRCSSQSGHNTVSWYQQALGQGPQFIFQYYREEENGRGNFPPRFSGLQFPNYSSELNVNALELDDSALYLCASTRGLAIDEQYFGPGTRLTVT.

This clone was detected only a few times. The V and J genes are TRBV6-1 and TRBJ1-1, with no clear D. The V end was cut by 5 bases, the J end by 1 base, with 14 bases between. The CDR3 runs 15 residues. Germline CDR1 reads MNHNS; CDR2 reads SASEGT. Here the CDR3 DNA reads TGTGCCAGCAGTCCCCAGAGGGATCGGAACACTGAAGCTTTCTTT. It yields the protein CASSPQRDRNTEAFF.

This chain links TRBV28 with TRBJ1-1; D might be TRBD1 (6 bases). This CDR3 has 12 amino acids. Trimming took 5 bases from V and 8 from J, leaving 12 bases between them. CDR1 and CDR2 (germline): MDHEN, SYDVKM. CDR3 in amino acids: CASSGPTGEAFF. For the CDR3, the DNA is TGTGCCAGCAGTGGCCCTACAGGGGAAGCTTTCTTT. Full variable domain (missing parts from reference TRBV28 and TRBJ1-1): DVKVTQSSRYLVKRTGEKVFLECVQDMDHENMFWYRQDPGLGLRLIYFSYDVKMKEKGDIPEGYSVSREKKERFSLILESASTNQTSMYLCASSGPTGEAFFGQGTRLTVV.

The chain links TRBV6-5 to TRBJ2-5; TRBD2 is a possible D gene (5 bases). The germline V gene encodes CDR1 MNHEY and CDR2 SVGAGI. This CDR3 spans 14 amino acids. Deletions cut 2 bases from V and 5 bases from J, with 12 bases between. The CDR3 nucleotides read TGTGCCAGCAGTTACCGGCTAGCTCGCGAGACCCAGTACTTC. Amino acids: CASSYRLARETQYF.

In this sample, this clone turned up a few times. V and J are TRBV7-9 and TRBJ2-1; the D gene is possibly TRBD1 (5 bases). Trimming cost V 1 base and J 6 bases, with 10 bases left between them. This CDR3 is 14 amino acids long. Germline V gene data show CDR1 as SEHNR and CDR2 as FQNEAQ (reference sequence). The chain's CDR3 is CASSLEWGLNEQFF. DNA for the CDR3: TGTGCCAGCAGCTTAGAATGGGGCCTCAATGAGCAGTTCTTC. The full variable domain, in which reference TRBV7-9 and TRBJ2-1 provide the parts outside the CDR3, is DTGVSQNPRHKITKRGQNVTFRCDPISEHNRLYWYRQTLGQGPEFLTYFQNEAQLEKSRLLSDRFSAERPKGSFSTLEIQRTEQGDSAMYLCASSLEWGLNEQFFGPGTRLTVL.